The 17 T cell receptor beta chains below come from one sample, sequenced in a study of CD8 T cells in ankylosing spondylitis. TCRdb reprocessed the 5' RACE reads via MiXCR and lists one record per CDR3 protein. Among some 250,000 distinct CDR3 sequences listed, 24% were seen once. The specimen sequenced was blood, either unsorted or a sorted T cell fraction (not recorded which). These receptors were taken from a male donor with ankylosing spondylitis or in good health (not recorded which).

V gene TRBV5-1 combines with J gene TRBJ2-3; the D is unclear. The CDR3 consists of 14 residues. Germline V gene sequence: CDR1 SGHRS, CDR2 YFSETQ. The V end lost 4 bases, the J end lost 2 bases, and 11 bases lay between the germline ends. In nucleotides, the CDR3 is TGCGCCAGCAGCCCTATGGGGTCCACAGATACGCAGTATTTT. Residues: CASSPMGSTDTQYF. The full variable domain, with the rest looked up from reference TRBV5-1 and TRBJ2-3, is KAGVTQTPRYLIKTRGQQVTLSCSPISGHRSVSWYQQTPGQGLQFLFEYFSETQRNKGNFPGRFSGRQFSNSRSEMNVSTLELGDSALYLCASSPMGSTDTQYFGPGTRLTVL.

Many counts were recorded for this clonotype. V gene TRBV28 combines with J gene TRBJ2-7, with TRBD1 identical over 10 bases. The CDR3 runs to 14 residues. Germline V gene sequence: CDR1 MDHEN, CDR2 SYDVKM. Trimming cost V 4 bases and J 4 bases; bases outside gene matches: 4. As DNA, the CDR3 is TGTGCCAGCAGTTATATGGGACAGGGGTACGAGCAGTACTTC. It specifies CASSYMGQGYEQYF.

This clonotype has a handful of counts. The gene calls are TRBV29-1 and TRBJ2-7; TRBD1 aligns across 7 bases. The trim removed 4 bases at V and 3 bases at J, leaving 9 bases unmatched. The germline V gene encodes CDR1 SQVTM and CDR2 ANQGSEA. This CDR3 has 14 amino acids. Here the CDR3 reads CSVAGGYKGYEQYF. The CDR3 DNA is TGCAGCGTTGCAGGGGGTTACAAGGGCTACGAGCAGTACTTC.

This clonotype was recorded a few times. The chain recombines TRBV20-1 with TRBJ2-6; D is possibly TRBD1 or TRBD2 (5 bases each). This CDR3 is built from 16 residues. The ends were cut back, 3 bases at V and 4 bases at J, with 16 bases in the middle. Germline assignment: CDR1 DFQATT and CDR2 SNEGSKA (reference sequence). CDR3 nucleotides: TGCAGTGCTAGTACCGGGGCGCTTAACGGGGCCAACGTCCTGACTTTC. Amino acid sequence: CSASTGALNGANVLTF.

This clonotype was seen more than once but under ten times. The chain uses TRBV24-1 and TRBJ2-5, with 8 nucleotides matching TRBD1. The CDR3 is made up of 14 amino acids. Germline-derived CDR1 and CDR2 are KGHDR and SFDVKD. V lost 5 bases and J lost 5; bases outside the gene matches: 6. This CDR3 is CATSARTGWETQYF. The CDR3 DNA is TGTGCCACCAGTGCCAGGACAGGGTGGGAGACCCAGTACTTC.

This clonotype was seen repeatedly, ten times or more. The rearrangement joins TRBV29-1 to TRBJ2-3; 9 nucleotides align to TRBD1. This CDR3 has 14 residues. The germline CDR1 and CDR2 sequences are SQVTM and ANQGSEA. V lost 4 bases and J lost 1; bases outside the gene matches: 3. The CDR3 sequence: CSVVGQGGTDTQYF. In nucleotides, the CDR3 is TGCAGCGTTGTGGGACAGGGAGGCACAGATACGCAGTATTTT.

V usage is TRBV6-1 and J usage is TRBJ2-1, with D perhaps matching TRBD1 (6 bases). Germline CDR1 reads MNHNS; CDR2 reads SASEGT. CDR3 length: 15 residues. The V gene lost 7 bases and the J gene lost 4 bases, with 17 bases spanning the gap. The CDR3 nucleotides are TGTGCCAGCACCCCGGCCAGGGGAGAGTACAATGAGCAGTTCTTC. Amino acid sequence: CASTPARGEYNEQFF.

The chain links TRBV9 to TRBJ2-1; 13 bases line up with TRBD2. CDR1 SGDLS and CDR2 YYNGEE come from the germline V gene. The CDR3 has 18 residues. The junction had 17 bases not matched to a gene; V was cut back by 6 bases and J by 8 bases. This CDR3 reads CASTPTSGGAGLGDEQFF. The CDR3 bases are TGTGCCAGCACCCCAACTAGCGGGGGGGCCGGTTTGGGAGATGAGCAGTTCTTC.

Ten or more counts support this clonotype. The rearrangement uses TRBV12-3 or TRBV12-4 and TRBJ1-5, with TRBD1 identical over 10 bases. This CDR3 comprises 17 residues. Trimming cost V 2 bases and J 2 bases; bases outside gene matches: 6. The CDR3 DNA sequence: TGTGCCAGCAGTTTAAGGGGGACAGGGGCGGGCAATCAGCCCCAGCATTTT. Translating it yields CASSLRGTGAGNQPQHF.

Only a few counts were recorded for this clonotype. V usage is TRBV20-1 and J usage is TRBJ2-7; 7 positions match TRBD2. After removal of 3 bases from V and 0 bases from J, the junction contained 11 bases not matched to a gene. This CDR3 contains 16 residues. In germline, CDR1 is DFQATT, CDR2 SNEGSKA (reference sequence). In DNA form, the CDR3 reads TGCAGTGCTAGCGACCCCGAGCGGGGAAGCTCCTACGAGCAGTACTTC. The encoded protein is CSASDPERGSSYEQYF.

This clonotype was recorded at least ten times. The V and J genes are TRBV12-3 or TRBV12-4 and TRBJ1-4, with D unclear. V shed 6 bases and J shed 10 bases, with 18 bases lying between them. This CDR3 has 14 amino acids. The CDR3 spells CASSSGEALGKLFF. The DNA for the CDR3 is TGTGCCAGCAGCTCGGGCGAAGCGCTTGGAAAACTGTTTTTT.

In its sample, this clonotype was seen a few times. The chain joins TRBV20-1 to TRBJ2-3, with 10 bases matching TRBD2. V was pared by 8 bases and J by 0 bases, with 20 bases of the junction left unmatched. The length of the CDR3 is 19 residues. CDR1 and CDR2 from the germline V gene are DFQATT and SNEGSKA (reference sequence). Here the CDR3 DNA reads TGCAGTCCAGACCCTAGCGGGGGTGGGGATGTCACTAGCACAGATACGCAGTATTTT. Amino acids: CSPDPSGGGDVTSTDTQYF.

Ten or more counts support this clonotype. This sequence joins TRBV7-2 and TRBJ2-1; tentative D call: TRBD2 (6 bases). CDR3 size: 14 residues. Germline V lookup: CDR1 SGHTA, CDR2 FQGNSA. V was shortened by 6 bases and J by 12 bases, with 21 bases between the two germline ends. CDR3: CASSSGLVGLGQFF. The CDR3 DNA sequence: TGTGCCAGCAGTTCGGGACTCGTGGGGCTAGGGCAGTTCTTC.

The V gene is TRBV20-1, the J gene TRBJ2-3, with D tentatively TRBD2 (5 bases). Germline V CDR1 and CDR2: DFQATT, SNEGSKA (reference sequence). V was cut by 7 bases and J by 3 bases, with 14 bases left in between. The CDR3 covers 13 residues. The CDR3 here is CSGSRENTDTQYF. CDR3 DNA sequence: TGCAGTGGGTCCCGGGAAAATACAGATACGCAGTATTTT.

This chain links TRBV20-1 with TRBJ2-3; no clear D gene. The CDR3 runs to 11 residues. The ends were cut back, 7 bases at V and 4 bases at J, with 9 bases in the middle. Germline-derived CDR1 and CDR2 are DFQATT and SNEGSKA (reference sequence). The CDR3 nucleotides are TGCAGTGTTCGGTATGCAGATACGCAGTATTTT. This encodes CSVRYADTQYF.

CDR3 sequence reads: CARVVYGYTF. The CDR3 bases are TGCGCCAGAGTCGTCTATGGCTACACCTTC. The chain employs TRBV4-1 and TRBJ1-2; no reliable D call. This CDR3 spans 10 amino acids. Germline loops: CDR1 MGHRA, CDR2 YSYEKL. V was clipped by 9 bases and J by 4 bases, with 6 bases between them.

This clonotype was observed a few times. The genes are TRBV3-1 and TRBJ2-3; 9 nucleotides align to TRBD1. Germline lookup yields CDR1 LGHDT and CDR2 YNNKEL (reference sequence). This CDR3 is 15 amino acids long. J gave up 9 bases and V 4 bases, and 11 bases lay outside the gene matches. Here the CDR3 reads CASSPGTGSERTQYF. CDR3 DNA sequence: TGTGCCAGCAGCCCCGGGACAGGGTCTGAACGAACGCAGTATTTT.